Reported below is one T cell receptor (beta chain). Libraries were prepared by immunoSEQ multiplex PCR; TCRdb keeps only in-frame clonotypes and omits some of them. The sample has approximately 430,000 clones; about nine tenths are singletons. Trimming at V came to 3 bases and at J to 8 bases, leaving 2 bases not matched to a gene. The germline gives CDR1 KGHSH, CDR2 LQKENI. The CDR3 has 13 residues. The data were obtained in a study of blood T cell repertoires in COVID-19. This TCR was sampled from a woman younger than 45 with active or convalescent COVID-19. The sequenced material came from peripheral blood. This chain joins TRBV18 and TRBJ2-1; 9 nucleotides align to TRBD1. The CDR3 DNA reads as TGTGCCAGCTCACCGGGACAGGGCTATGAGCAGTTCTTC. Its translation: CASSPGQGYEQFF.